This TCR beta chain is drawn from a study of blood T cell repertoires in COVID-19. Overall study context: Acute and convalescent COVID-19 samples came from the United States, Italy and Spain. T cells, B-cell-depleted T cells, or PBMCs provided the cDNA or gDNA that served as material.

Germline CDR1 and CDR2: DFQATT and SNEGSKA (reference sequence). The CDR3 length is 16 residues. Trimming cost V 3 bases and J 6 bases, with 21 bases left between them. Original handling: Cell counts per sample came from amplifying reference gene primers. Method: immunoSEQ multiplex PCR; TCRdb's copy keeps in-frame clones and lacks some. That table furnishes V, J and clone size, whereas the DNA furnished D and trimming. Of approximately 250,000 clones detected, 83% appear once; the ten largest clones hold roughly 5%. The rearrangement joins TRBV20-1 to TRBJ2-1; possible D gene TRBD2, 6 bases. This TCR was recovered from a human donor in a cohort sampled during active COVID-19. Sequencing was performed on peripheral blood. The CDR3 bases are TGCAGTGCTAGTACCCCCGGGGGAGAGATATCCAATGAGCAGTTCTTC. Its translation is CSASTPGGEISNEQFF.